This T cell receptor beta chain was sequenced for a study of blood T cell repertoires in COVID-19. For the study at large: PBMCs, B-cell-depleted T cells, or T cells were the source of the cDNA or gDNA that made up the material.

The Seattle patients joined while their infection was active and were tracked longitudinally afterward. Per the original data handling: Amplification from reference gene primers served as the basis for estimated nucleated cell counts. Measured with immunoSEQ multiplex PCR; TCRdb has only the in-frame clones, and not every one. V and J calls and clone size are given by that table; D and trimming were obtained from the DNA. The repertoire has under 250,000 clones, under 90% of them found once; the top ten carry approximately 10%. V trimming: 2 bases; J trimming: 4 bases; junction bases outside the gene matches: 1. Germline CDR1 reads MNHNY; CDR2 reads SVGAGI (reference sequence). The CDR3 extends over 14 amino acids.

The clonotype was recovered from a man over 45 with COVID-19, enrolled during active disease. Material for sequencing was peripheral blood. The chain is built from TRBV6-6 and TRBJ1-2, with 10 bases fitting TRBD1. Written as DNA, the CDR3 is TGTGCCAGCAGTTACGGACAGGGGGGCTATGGCTACACCTTC. This encodes CASSYGQGGYGYTF.